A selection of T cell receptor beta chains follows, all from one sample in a study of T cell responses to AZD1222 COVID-19 vaccine. The assay was immunoSEQ multiplex PCR, and TCRdb's table has in-frame clones only and misses some. Among about 140,000 clones listed, around nine tenths were seen once. The input for sequencing was peripheral blood, taken on day 0 of AZD1222 vaccination. These receptors were collected from an adult in good health. Both conserved end residues are part of each CDR3. Fields, in order: J gene, V gene, CDR3 length, clone size, D gene, CDR3 DNA, CDR3 protein. D genes are given only for firm matches. A clone size is listed for some rows: how often the clone was seen (once, few, many), or a class if it is expanded.

J: TRBJ1-2
V: TRBV5-1
length: 16
size: .
D: TRBD1
DNA: TGCGCCAGCAGCACCGCGACCTCGGGACAGGGTAGAGGCTACACCTTC
CDR3: CASSTATSGQGRGYTF

J: TRBJ2-3
V: TRBV7-2
length: 14
size: .
D: TRBD2
DNA: TGTGCCAGCAAGCTAGCGGGGGCTGCAGATACGCAGTATTTT
CDR3: CASKLAGAADTQYF

J: TRBJ1-3
V: TRBV14
length: 11
size: .
D: .
DNA: TGTGCCAGCAGTCCCATGCACACCATATATTTT
CDR3: CASSPMHTIYF

J: TRBJ2-4
V: TRBV24-1
length: 15
size: .
D: .
DNA: TGTGCCACCATCCCAGGTGGGCTAGCCAAAAACATTCAGTACTTC
CDR3: CATIPGGLAKNIQYF

J: TRBJ2-1
V: TRBV3-1/TRBV3-2
length: 12
size: .
D: .
DNA: TGTGCCAGCAGCCTTTGGGTCAATGAGCAGTTCTTC
CDR3: CASSLWVNEQFF

J: TRBJ2-7
V: TRBV27
length: 16
size: .
D: TRBD1
DNA: TGTGCCAGCAGTCGTTTATCCGGGACAGGGGTCCGCGAGCAGTACTTC
CDR3: CASSRLSGTGVREQYF

J: TRBJ2-7
V: TRBV5-1
length: 15
size: once
D: .
DNA: TGCGCCAGCCGACTCACAGAACAGAGCGCCTACGAGCAGTACTTC
CDR3: CASRLTEQSAYEQYF

J: TRBJ2-3
V: TRBV11-2
length: 11
size: .
D: .
DNA: TGTGCCAGCAGCCATCCCCGTCCGCAGTATTTT
CDR3: CASSHPRPQYF

J: TRBJ1-6
V: TRBV5-1
length: 15
size: .
D: TRBD1
DNA: TGCGCCAGCAGCGCACAGGGGGCGAAAAATTCACCCCTCCACTTT
CDR3: CASSAQGAKNSPLHF

J: TRBJ1-2
V: TRBV6-1
length: 13
size: few
D: .
DNA: TGTGCCAGCAGTGACAGGCGCGTCTATGGCTACACCTTC
CDR3: CASSDRRVYGYTF

J: TRBJ1-2
V: TRBV6-5
length: 14
size: .
D: TRBD1
DNA: TGTGCCAGCGGGCTGGACAGGGCGGACTATGGCTACACCTTC
CDR3: CASGLDRADYGYTF

J: TRBJ2-1
V: TRBV6-5
length: 14
size: .
D: .
DNA: TGTGCCAGCAAACAGGGTTACTCCTACAATGAGCAGTTCTTC
CDR3: CASKQGYSYNEQFF

J: TRBJ2-3
V: TRBV28
length: 14
size: .
D: TRBD1
DNA: TGTGCCAGCAGCACTACAGGGGTGAAAGATACGCAGTATTTT
CDR3: CASSTTGVKDTQYF

J: TRBJ2-3
V: TRBV10-1
length: 18
size: .
D: TRBD2
DNA: TGCGCCAGCAGTGATCCTCGGGGGACTAGCGGCAACACAGATACGCAGTATTTT
CDR3: CASSDPRGTSGNTDTQYF

J: TRBJ1-5
V: TRBV6-6
length: 14
size: .
D: .
DNA: TGTGCCAGCAGTTACGGGGGTAAGGCAGTGTCCCAGCATTTT
CDR3: CASSYGGKAVSQHF

J: TRBJ1-1
V: TRBV13
length: 15
size: .
D: .
DNA: TGTGCCAGCAGCTTAGATGGCAGGGCGAACACTGAAGCTTTCTTT
CDR3: CASSLDGRANTEAFF

J: TRBJ2-5
V: TRBV3-1/TRBV3-2
length: 16
size: once
D: TRBD2
DNA: TGTGCCAGCAGCCCCCCAGGGCTAGCGGGGGGTAAGACCCAGTACTTC
CDR3: CASSPPGLAGGKTQYF

J: TRBJ1-1
V: TRBV7-9
length: 15
size: .
D: .
DNA: TGTGCCAGCAACCAACCGGGGACTGCGGACACTGAAGCTTTCTTT
CDR3: CASNQPGTADTEAFF

J: TRBJ2-4
V: TRBV30
length: 12
size: .
D: .
DNA: TGTGCCTGGAGCGCAGCCAAAAACATTCAGTACTTC
CDR3: CAWSAAKNIQYF

J: TRBJ2-3
V: TRBV27
length: 15
size: .
D: .
DNA: TGTGCCAGCAGTTTAGGCAGTCTCGTCACAGATACGCAGTATTTT
CDR3: CASSLGSLVTDTQYF

J: TRBJ1-5
V: TRBV27
length: 14
size: .
D: .
DNA: TGTGCCAGCAGTTGGAGTCGGAGCAATCAGCCCCAGCATTTT
CDR3: CASSWSRSNQPQHF

J: TRBJ2-2
V: TRBV6-5
length: 13
size: .
D: TRBD1
DNA: TGTGCCAGCCAGGGGGCCAAAACCGGGGAGCTGTTTTTT
CDR3: CASQGAKTGELFF